Each of the 20 T cell receptor beta chains below was sequenced from the same sample in a study of cytomegalovirus exposure and HLA in healthy donors. The PCR ran on 60 Vbeta and 13 Jbeta primers. Generated by immunoSEQ multiplex PCR, the TCRdb table keeps only in-frame clones and is missing some. In the table there are more than 140,000 clones, around 80% of which are singletons. The sequenced material came from PBMCs. These receptors all stem from a young man in good health and CMV-seropositive.

This chain uses TRBV6-5 with TRBJ1-1; 8 positions match TRBD1. Germline CDR1 is MNHEY and CDR2 is SVGAGI. This CDR3 contains 14 residues. V shed 5 bases and J 1 base; nucleotides not matched to a gene: 3. The CDR3 protein is CASSRDRGNTEAFF. In nucleotides, the CDR3 is TGTGCCAGCAGTCGAGACAGGGGGAACACTGAAGCTTTCTTT.

The rearrangement uses TRBV28 and TRBJ2-7, with TRBD1 matching 7 bases. Germline values: CDR1 MDHEN, CDR2 SYDVKM. The CDR3 sequence is 14 residues long. The V segment lost 5 bases and the J segment 3 bases; nucleotides outside the gene matches: 7. The CDR3 DNA reads as TGTGCCAGCAGTGTTGACAGGGTTGTCTACGAGCAGTACTTC. Translation: CASSVDRVVYEQYF.

V usage is TRBV27 and J usage is TRBJ2-1, with D perhaps TRBD2 (6 bases). The CDR3 consists of 15 residues. The ends were cut back, 4 bases at V and 6 bases at J, with 16 bases in the middle. Germline V gene data show CDR1 as MNHEY and CDR2 as SMNVEV (reference sequence). The CDR3: CASSWPGVRGNEQFF. The CDR3 DNA follows: TGTGCCAGCAGTTGGCCGGGGGTTCGGGGCAATGAGCAGTTCTTC.

This clone appeared a single time. The rearrangement uses TRBV5-1 and TRBJ2-7; D is perhaps TRBD1 (6 bases). The ends were cut back, 3 bases at V and 2 bases at J, with 15 bases in the middle. Germline lookup yields CDR1 SGHRS and CDR2 YFSETQ. The CDR3 extends over 15 amino acids. The CDR3 nucleotides are TGCGCCAGCAGCTATGGGACACCTAGTCCCTACGAGCAGTACTTC. Its translation: CASSYGTPSPYEQYF.

This clone occurred a few times. The genes are TRBV27 and TRBJ1-2; 8 bases agree with TRBD1. The J segment lost 5 bases and the V segment lost 8 bases, leaving 16 bases of the junction unmatched. This CDR3 has 16 residues. CDR1 and CDR2 from the germline V gene are MNHEY and SMNVEV (reference sequence). The chain's CDR3 is CASLSYGQGERYGYTF. CDR3 nucleotide sequence: TGTGCCAGCCTTAGCTACGGACAGGGCGAGAGGTATGGCTACACCTTC.

This rearrangement joins TRBV27 to TRBJ1-2; D is perhaps TRBD1 (6 bases). The CDR3 has 13 amino acids. Trimming removed 5 bases from V and 4 bases from J, with 11 bases in between. Germline CDR1 MNHEY, CDR2 SMNVEV (reference sequence). The CDR3 nucleotides are TGTGCCAGCAGTATCACACAGGGCTATGGCTACACCTTC. This encodes CASSITQGYGYTF.

This rearrangement joins TRBV6-5 to TRBJ2-1; TRBD1 matches 7 bases. Germline CDR1 MNHEY, CDR2 SVGAGI. After removal of 6 bases from V and 3 bases from J, the junction contained 2 bases not matched to a gene. This CDR3 is 13 amino acids long. DNA for the CDR3: TGTGCCAGCAGAGGGGACAGCTACAATGAGCAGTTCTTC. This translates into CASRGDSYNEQFF.

This sequence joins TRBV6-5 and TRBJ1-2; the D gene is possibly TRBD1 (6 bases). Per germline, CDR1 MNHEY and CDR2 SVGAGI. The CDR3 extends over 13 amino acids. Trimming removed 6 bases at V and 2 bases at J, with 10 bases between. The DNA for the CDR3 is TGTGCCAGCAGGTTGGACAGCAACTATGGCTACACCTTC. This encodes CASRLDSNYGYTF.

The V gene is TRBV7-9, the J gene TRBJ1-5; D remains ambiguous. The CDR3 is 14 residues long. Germline V gene data show CDR1 as SEHNR and CDR2 as FQNEAQ (reference sequence). Trimming stripped 6 bases from V and 3 bases from J, with 12 bases between. CDR3 DNA: TGTGCCAGCAGTCAATCCCGGTTCAATCAGCCCCAGCATTTT. Translation gives CASSQSRFNQPQHF.

The chain carries TRBV27 and TRBJ2-1, with TRBD2 as a possible D gene (5 bases). CDR1 is MNHEY, CDR2 SMNVEV, per germline (reference sequence). CDR3 length: 15 amino acids. Trimming stripped 0 bases from V and 2 bases from J, with 8 bases between. CDR3: CASSLSSGTYNEQFF. The DNA of the CDR3 is TGTGCCAGCAGTTTATCGTCCGGGACCTACAATGAGCAGTTCTTC.

The chain is built from TRBV9 and TRBJ2-3; 14 positions match TRBD2. After removal of 4 bases from V and 3 bases from J, the junction contained 4 bases not matched to a gene. Germline V gives CDR1 SGDLS, CDR2 YYNGEE. The CDR3 has 16 amino acids. CDR3 nucleotide sequence: TGTGCCAGCAGCCCCTGGACTAGCGGGAGGACAGATACGCAGTATTTT. It specifies CASSPWTSGRTDTQYF. Drawing the rest from reference TRBV9 and TRBJ2-3, the complete variable domain is DSGVTQTPKHLITATGQRVTLRCSPRSGDLSVYWYQQSLDQGLQFLIQYYNGEERAKGNILERFSAQQFPDLHSELNLSSLELGDSALYFCASSPWTSGRTDTQYFGPGTRLTVL.

The J gene is TRBJ1-2, the V gene TRBV6-4; a weak D match, TRBD1 (6 bases). The CDR3 contains 14 residues. The V and J ends lost 0 bases and 9 bases respectively, with 14 bases between them. In germline, CDR1 is MRHNA, CDR2 SNTAGT. CDR3 region: CASSDSRGAERYTF. The CDR3 region has the DNA TGTGCCAGCAGTGACTCGCGGGGGGCAGAGCGCTACACCTTC.

The chain combines TRBV5-8 with TRBJ1-2, with a weak D call TRBD1 (6 bases). The CDR3 spans 15 residues. In germline, CDR1 is SGHTS, CDR2 YDEGEE. Trimming shortened V by 0 bases and J by 4 bases, and 13 bases separated the two germline ends. The CDR3 DNA follows: TGTGCCAGCAGCTTGGCCCAGGGGACCGCCTATGGCTACACCTTC. This translates into CASSLAQGTAYGYTF. The full variable domain, rest sourced from reference TRBV5-8 and TRBJ1-2, is EAGVTQSPTHLIKTRGQQATLRCSPISGHTSVYWYQQALGLGLQFLLWYDEGEERNRGNFPPRFSGRQFPNYSSELNVNALELEDSALYLCASSLAQGTAYGYTFGSGTRLTVV.

The rearrangement joins TRBV5-1 to TRBJ2-5; tentative D call: TRBD2 (5 bases). The CDR3 has 15 amino acids. Trimming took 4 bases from V and 1 from J, leaving 14 bases between them. Germline V gives CDR1 SGHRS, CDR2 YFSETQ. The CDR3 DNA reads TGCGCCAGCAGCGAGGGCAACAGTATCCAAGAGACCCAGTACTTC. This encodes CASSEGNSIQETQYF.

The chain recombines TRBV5-1 with TRBJ2-5; D is perhaps TRBD2 (6 bases). V dropped 3 bases and J dropped 5 bases, with 11 bases sitting between them. The CDR3 runs to 13 residues. In germline, CDR1 is SGHRS, CDR2 YFSETQ. CDR3 amino acids: CASSWGSGETQYF. CDR3 bases: TGCGCCAGCAGCTGGGGGAGCGGGGAGACCCAGTACTTC.

This clone has just a few counts. V and J are TRBV5-1 and TRBJ2-7, with a weak D call TRBD1 (5 bases). V dropped 0 bases and J dropped 2 bases, with 15 bases sitting between them. The CDR3 length is 16 residues. Germline values: CDR1 SGHRS, CDR2 YFSETQ. The CDR3 region has the DNA TGCGCCAGCAGCTTGGGCTTAGGGGCCGAGCCCTACGAGCAGTACTTC. As protein: CASSLGLGAEPYEQYF.

The genes are TRBV28 and TRBJ1-2, with 9 bases that match TRBD1. Trimming cost V 3 bases and J 8 bases; bases outside gene matches: 10. Germline values: CDR1 MDHEN, CDR2 SYDVKM. This CDR3 region has 15 residues. The CDR3 sequence is CASSFLTGGVRGYTF. The CDR3 nucleotides are TGTGCCAGCAGTTTCCTAACAGGGGGCGTAAGGGGCTACACCTTC.

The chain recombines TRBV14 with TRBJ2-1, with TRBD2 identical over 14 bases. The CDR3 covers 16 residues. V gave up 3 bases and J gave up 8 bases; unmatched junction bases: 6. Per the germline V gene, CDR1 is SGHDN and CDR2 is FVKESK. The CDR3 loop is CASSHSTSGRVYEQFF. The DNA for the CDR3 is TGTGCCAGCAGCCATTCGACTAGCGGGAGGGTATATGAGCAGTTCTTC. The variable domain in full, completed from reference TRBV14 and TRBJ2-1, reads EAGVTQFPSHSVIEKGQTVTLRCDPISGHDNLYWYRRVMGKEIKFLLHFVKESKQDESGMPNNRFLAERTGGTYSTLKVQPAELEDSGVYFCASSHSTSGRVYEQFFGPGTRLTVL.

V is TRBV6-5 and J is TRBJ2-5; 14 nucleotides agree with TRBD2. TRBJ2-7 matches the DNA end more closely, so the J call is doubtful. The CDR3 is made up of 14 amino acids. Germline CDR1 MNHEY, CDR2 SVGAGI. The CDR3 here is CASRGLAGAGEQYF. The CDR3 region has the DNA TGTGCCAGCAGGGGACTAGCGGGAGCTGGCGAGCAGTACTTC.

The V call is TRBV27, the J call TRBJ2-5; D remains unclear. The end of the DNA fits TRBJ2-7 better, so the J call may be wrong. Germline V gene data show CDR1 as MNHEY and CDR2 as SMNVEV (reference sequence). The CDR3 extends over 11 amino acids. The CDR3 coding sequence is TGTGCCAGCAGTTCGTCCTACGAGCAGTACTTC. Translation gives CASSSSYEQYF.